The 17 T cell receptor beta chains below were found in one sample sequenced in a study of cytomegalovirus exposure and HLA in healthy donors. The PCR ran on 60 Vbeta and 13 Jbeta primers. This table comes from immunoSEQ multiplex PCR, and its TCRdb copy is limited to in-frame clones, with some not included. Of about 260,000 clones in the sample, around four fifths are singletons; the top ten hold about 2%. Material for sequencing was PBMCs. The receptors originated from a woman aged 40 to 55 in good health and CMV-seropositive.

The V gene is TRBV30, the J gene TRBJ1-1, with 9 bases matching TRBD1. Germline V gives CDR1 GTSNPN, CDR2 SVGIG (reference sequence). The CDR3 has 13 amino acids. V shed 0 bases and J 11 bases; nucleotides not matched to a gene: 7. Here the CDR3 DNA reads TGTGCCTGGAGTGTAGATGGGACAGGGATGGCTTTCTTT. It yields the protein CAWSVDGTGMAFF. Looking up the rest from reference TRBV30 and TRBJ1-1 gives the full variable domain: SQTIHQWPATLVQPVGSPLSLECTVEGTSNPNLYWYRQAAGRGLQLLFYSVGIGQISSEVPQNLSASRPQDRQFILSSKKLLLSDSGFYLCAWSVDGTGMAFFGQGTRLTVV.

The rearrangement links TRBV7-9 to TRBJ1-3; perhaps TRBD1 as D (6 bases). Germline values: CDR1 SEHNR, CDR2 FQNEAQ (reference sequence). The CDR3 consists of 15 residues. Deletions cut 4 bases from V and 0 bases from J, with 10 bases between. CDR3 residues: CASSSGQTSGNTIYF. DNA for the CDR3: TGTGCCAGCAGCTCCGGACAGACCTCTGGAAACACCATATATTTT.

J is TRBJ1-2 and V is TRBV7-2, with TRBD1 identical over 9 bases. This CDR3 is built from 14 residues. Per germline, CDR1 SGHTA and CDR2 FQGNSA. The V and J ends lost 4 bases and 6 bases, in that order; junction bases with no gene match: 6. The CDR3 DNA reads as TGTGCCAGCAGCTCCCGGGACAGGGTGGATGGCTACACCTTC. Translated: CASSSRDRVDGYTF.

This chain uses TRBV4-2 with TRBJ2-7; 14 bases agree with TRBD2. Germline V lookup: CDR1 LGHNA, CDR2 YNFKEQ. Trimming removed 0 bases from V and 3 bases from J; junction bases left unmatched: 1. There are 16 residues in the CDR3. This chain's CDR3 is CASSQEGLAGDYEQYF. DNA for the CDR3: TGTGCCAGCAGCCAAGAGGGACTAGCGGGAGACTACGAGCAGTACTTC.

The chain uses TRBV6-1 and TRBJ1-5, with D uncertain. The germline V gene encodes CDR1 MNHNS and CDR2 SASEGT. The CDR3 has 15 residues. The V and J ends lost 1 base and 2 bases respectively, with 9 bases between them. The DNA for the CDR3 is TGTGCCAGCAGTGAAGGAGGGTACGGCAATCAGCCCCAGCATTTT. Protein product: CASSEGGYGNQPQHF.

In its sample, this clone was seen once. V gene TRBV5-6 combines with J gene TRBJ1-1; D remains ambiguous. V dropped 1 base and J dropped 0 bases, with 4 bases sitting between them. Germline V gives CDR1 SGHDT, CDR2 YYEEEE. This CDR3 region has 13 residues. In DNA, the CDR3 is TGTGCCAGCAGCTTGACACTGAACACTGAAGCTTTCTTT. Translation: CASSLTLNTEAFF.

The chain recombines TRBV9 with TRBJ2-3; TRBD2 might be the D (6 bases). Trimming removed 0 bases from V and 5 bases from J, with 16 bases in between. Germline V gene lookup returns CDR1 SGDLS and CDR2 YYNGEE. This CDR3 is 16 amino acids long. The CDR3 coding sequence is TGTGCCAGCAGCGTAGAAGGCGGGATGGTCAGAGATACGCAGTATTTT. The encoded protein is CASSVEGGMVRDTQYF. Based on the CDR3 plus reference TRBV9 and TRBJ2-3, the full variable domain is DSGVTQTPKHLITATGQRVTLRCSPRSGDLSVYWYQQSLDQGLQFLIQYYNGEERAKGNILERFSAQQFPDLHSELNLSSLELGDSALYFCASSVEGGMVRDTQYFGPGTRLTVL.

The chain employs TRBV10-3 and TRBJ2-3; possible D gene TRBD1, 6 bases. Trimming left V 10 bases short and J 0 bases short, with 14 bases between. This CDR3 is 14 amino acids long. Germline values: CDR1 ENHRY, CDR2 SYGVKD. The CDR3 here is CATKPGVSTDTQYF. The CDR3 coding sequence is TGTGCCACCAAACCAGGGGTGAGCACAGATACGCAGTATTTT.

The V gene is TRBV5-5, the J gene TRBJ2-2; possibly TRBD2 for D (5 bases). V was cut by 5 bases and J by 3 bases, with 17 bases left in between. The CDR3 is made up of 16 amino acids. The germline gives CDR1 SGHKS, CDR2 YYEKEE (reference sequence). CDR3 amino acids: CASSSLRGPHTGELFF. The CDR3, as DNA: TGTGCCAGCAGTTCCTTAAGAGGGCCTCACACCGGGGAGCTGTTTTTT. The full variable domain, completed using reference TRBV5-5 and TRBJ2-2, is DAGVTQSPTHLIKTRGQQVTLRCSPISGHKSVSWYQQVLGQGPQFIFQYYEKEERGRGNFPDRFSARQFPNYSSELNVNALLLGDSALYLCASSSLRGPHTGELFFGEGSRLTVL.

This clone was observed a few times. V usage is TRBV14 and J usage is TRBJ2-1; 10 nucleotides line up with TRBD2. The CDR3 sequence is 15 residues long. From germline, CDR1 is SGHDN and CDR2 FVKESK. The ends lost 1 base at V and 12 bases at J; junction bases unmatched: 9. In DNA, the CDR3 is TGTGCCAGCAGCCAAGGAGCGGGGGGGCCTAAGGGGCAGTTCTTC. Its protein is CASSQGAGGPKGQFF.

V and J are TRBV7-8 and TRBJ2-5; D gene ambiguous. The V end lost 6 bases, the J end lost 5 bases, and 7 bases lay between the germline ends. This CDR3 is 11 amino acids long. Looked up from germline, CDR1 is SGHVS and CDR2 is FQNEAQ. CDR3 DNA sequence: TGTGCCAGCAGTAGTTGGGAGACCCAGTACTTC. Its translation is CASSSWETQYF.

Concerning this clone: Its ends do not fully match the called genes, so a read error is possible. This rearrangement joins TRBV4-3 to TRBJ1-2; possibly TRBD1 for D (6 bases). This CDR3 comprises 19 residues. CDR1 is LGHNA, CDR2 YSLEER, per germline. The CDR3 protein is CASSQVIIRGAEPNYGHTF. DNA for the CDR3: TGCGCCAGCAGCCAAGTGATCATCAGGGGAGCCGAGCCTAACTATGGCCACACCTTC.

The genes are TRBV12-5 and TRBJ1-2; D perhaps matches TRBD1 (5 bases). CDR3 length equals 15 residues. CDR1 and CDR2 from the germline V gene are LGHNT and FRNRAP. Trimming left V 5 bases short and J 6 bases short, with 19 bases between. The DNA of the CDR3 is TGTGCTAGTGGTGCACCGTTGGGGGGGATTCATGGCTACACCTTC. Residues: CASGAPLGGIHGYTF.

The chain employs TRBV30 and TRBJ2-5; D gene uncertain. The CDR3 is 13 residues long. Germline-derived CDR1 and CDR2 are GTSNPN and SVGIG (reference sequence). V was pared by 0 bases and J by 9 bases, with 14 bases between. CDR3 nucleotide sequence: TGTGCCTGGAGTGTAGACACCGCCCGGTCCCAGTACTTC. It is translated as CAWSVDTARSQYF.

The chain uses TRBV7-3 and TRBJ2-2; tentatively, D is TRBD2 (6 bases). This CDR3 is built from 15 residues. Germline lookup yields CDR1 SGHTA and CDR2 FQGTGA. V was clipped by 3 bases and J by 7 bases, with 15 bases between them. CDR3 residues: CASSLGGGPGGELFF. CDR3 nucleotide sequence: TGTGCCAGCAGCTTGGGCGGAGGGCCGGGCGGGGAGCTGTTTTTT.

This chain uses TRBV19 with TRBJ2-1, with D tentatively TRBD2 (6 bases). V was trimmed by 1 base and J by 6 bases, leaving 16 bases between them. CDR1 and CDR2 from the germline V gene are LNHDA and SQIVND (reference sequence). The CDR3 contains 16 residues. The CDR3 nucleotides read TGTGCCAGTAGTATAGCAGCAGCGGGTGGGAGCAATGAGCAGTTCTTC. Translating it yields CASSIAAAGGSNEQFF.

The chain recombines TRBV5-1 with TRBJ2-2; 8 bases agree with TRBD2. The junction had 5 bases not matched to a gene; V was cut back by 3 bases and J by 1 base. The CDR3 is 16 amino acids. The germline V gene has CDR1 SGHRS and CDR2 YFSETQ. The CDR3 is CASSYSSGLNTGELFF. The CDR3 DNA sequence: TGCGCCAGCAGCTACTCTAGCGGGTTGAACACCGGGGAGCTGTTTTTT.